A single sample gave rise to the 32 T cell receptor beta chains below, sequenced in a study of a mutant IDH1 vaccine in newly diagnosed glioma (dated by TCRdb to the early 2020s). The meaning of the sample's time point label: baseline, week 1 (first vaccination visit). Interpreted using the paper, the treatment or condition label stands for: pre-vaccination baseline after standard-of-care therapy. Libraries came from the immunoSEQ multiplex PCR assay. Not all clones reach the TCRdb copy of this immuneACCESS table, which keeps in-frame sequences only. Checked studies attribute under half of the gap to unresolved V genes and leave the rest unexplained. The sample data list about 36,000 clones, and around 78% of these were observed just once. Together, the top ten hold 7.5% to 9.5% of the sample. The starting material was PBMCs, obtained from a glioma patient treated with radiotherapy, temozolomide or both. The receptors originated from a man aged 35 to 55 with glioma. Some clones in this sample may be carry-over from other donors' samples.

The chain uses TRBV6-5 and TRBJ1-6; 10 bases match TRBD1. The CDR3 sequence is 15 residues long. V shed 5 bases and J 10 bases; nucleotides not matched to a gene: 8. The germline V gene encodes CDR1 MNHEY and CDR2 SVGAGI. The CDR3 spells CASSTLTGGVSPLHF. In DNA form, the CDR3 reads TGTGCCAGCAGTACCCTGACAGGGGGCGTATCACCCCTCCACTTT.

The rearrangement joins TRBV20-1 to TRBJ2-3; D is perhaps TRBD1 (7 bases). There are 11 residues in the CDR3. Deletions cut 5 bases from V and 9 bases from J, with 12 bases between. Germline loops: CDR1 DFQATT, CDR2 SNEGSKA (reference sequence). The DNA for the CDR3 is TGCAGTGCTCAGGGGGAGGAGACGCAGTATTTT. Translated, it gives CSAQGEETQYF.

This clone has just a few counts. Other DNA variants within this sample encode the same CDR3. The rearrangement joins TRBV19 to TRBJ1-1, with D possibly being TRBD1 (6 bases). Germline V gene sequence: CDR1 LNHDA, CDR2 SQIVND (reference sequence). The CDR3 is 14 amino acids. Trimming stripped 3 bases from V and 5 bases from J, with 13 bases between. CDR3 nucleotide sequence: TGTGCCAGTAGTATCGGGGGGCTGGGGACTGAAGCTTTCTTT. It translates to CASSIGGLGTEAFF.

The chain joins TRBV4-3 to TRBJ2-2; TRBD1 agrees at 7 bases. This CDR3 spans 16 amino acids. Germline trimming cut 3 bases from V and 5 bases from J; bases unmatched to any gene: 9. Germline V CDR1 and CDR2: LGHNA, YSLEER. CDR3 amino acids: CASSQTQGRPTGELFF. CDR3 DNA sequence: TGCGCCAGCAGCCAGACACAGGGGAGACCTACCGGGGAGCTGTTTTTT.

The genes are TRBV7-2 and TRBJ2-3; 13 bases agree with TRBD2. The V and J ends lost 4 bases and 8 bases, in that order; junction bases with no gene match: 9. This CDR3 is 16 amino acids long. The V gene's germline CDR1 is SGHTA and CDR2 FQGNSA. CDR3 region: CASSSRTSGGLGTQYF. CDR3 in DNA: TGTGCCAGCAGCTCCAGGACTAGCGGGGGATTGGGTACGCAGTATTTT.

V gene TRBV6-5 combines with J gene TRBJ1-6; 7 positions agree with TRBD1. The junction had 6 bases not matched to a gene; V was cut back by 2 bases and J by 8 bases. Germline-derived CDR1 and CDR2 are MNHEY and SVGAGI. CDR3 length: 15 residues. The CDR3 loop reads CASSYLQGGDSPLHF. In DNA, the CDR3 is TGTGCCAGCAGTTACCTTCAGGGGGGAGATTCACCCCTCCACTTT.

This clone was seen only a few times. The chain is built from TRBV6-4 and TRBJ1-1, with no clear D. Trimming left V 2 bases short and J 3 bases short, with 10 bases between. The CDR3 totals 14 residues. From germline, CDR1 is MRHNA and CDR2 SNTAGT. The CDR3 coding sequence is TGTGCCAGCAGTGACACAGCCGAGGACACTGAAGCTTTCTTT. Translation gives CASSDTAEDTEAFF.

V gene TRBV29-1 combines with J gene TRBJ1-2; unclear D gene. This CDR3 contains 13 residues. The V and J ends lost 0 bases and 4 bases respectively, with 9 bases between them. Germline V gene lookup returns CDR1 SQVTM and CDR2 ANQGSEA. As DNA, the CDR3 is TGCAGCGTTGAAGATCCTCGTATCTATGGCTACACCTTC. It is translated as CSVEDPRIYGYTF.

This chain uses TRBV4-3 with TRBJ2-2; 9 nucleotides line up with TRBD2. The CDR3 runs 18 residues. Germline V lookup: CDR1 LGHNA, CDR2 YSLEER. Losses at the gene ends were 0 bases for V and 5 bases for J; bases not matched to a gene: 10. The CDR3 nucleotides are TGCGCCAGCAGCCAAGAATTTGAAGCGGGGGGTTATACCGGGGAGCTGTTTTTT. It specifies CASSQEFEAGGYTGELFF.

The CDR3 sequence is CASSLEPRAEAFF. In DNA, the CDR3 is TGTGCCAGCAGCTTAGAACCGAGGGCTGAAGCTTTCTTT. This chain joins TRBV11-2 and TRBJ1-1; D is undetermined. V was clipped by 0 bases and J by 6 bases, with 8 bases between them. Germline assignment: CDR1 SGHAT and CDR2 FQNNGV. This CDR3 region has 13 residues.

The V call is TRBV27, the J call TRBJ2-5, with 9 nucleotides matching TRBD2. This CDR3 contains 15 residues. Per germline, CDR1 MNHEY and CDR2 SMNVEV (reference sequence). J gave up 5 bases and V 3 bases, and 7 bases lay outside the gene matches. In DNA, the CDR3 is TGTGCCAGCAGTTTTCAGGCGGGGGGGCCGGAGACCCAGTACTTC. Translating it yields CASSFQAGGPETQYF.

V is TRBV30 and J is TRBJ1-1; D may be TRBD1 (6 bases). Germline assignment: CDR1 GTSNPN and CDR2 SVGIG (reference sequence). This CDR3 spans 14 amino acids. The V end lost 3 bases, the J end lost 3 bases, and 14 bases lay between the germline ends. The CDR3 is CAWSRGRGDTEAFF. In DNA, the CDR3 is TGTGCCTGGAGCAGGGGACGGGGGGACACTGAAGCTTTCTTT. Filled out from reference TRBV30 and TRBJ1-1, the complete variable domain reads SQTIHQWPATLVQPVGSPLSLECTVEGTSNPNLYWYRQAAGRGLQLLFYSVGIGQISSEVPQNLSASRPQDRQFILSSKKLLLSDSGFYLCAWSRGRGDTEAFFGQGTRLTVV.

The genes are TRBV5-5 and TRBJ1-5, with D possibly TRBD1 on 6 matching bases. The CDR3 has 18 residues. Germline V gives CDR1 SGHKS, CDR2 YYEKEE (reference sequence). V was shortened by 0 bases and J by 0 bases, with 16 bases between the two germline ends. The chain's CDR3 is CASSLDPGASYSNQPQHF. CDR3 nucleotides: TGTGCCAGCAGCTTGGATCCAGGGGCGAGTTATAGCAATCAGCCCCAGCATTTT. Supplemented by reference TRBV5-5 and TRBJ1-5, the full variable domain reads DAGVTQSPTHLIKTRGQQVTLRCSPISGHKSVSWYQQVLGQGPQFIFQYYEKEERGRGNFPDRFSARQFPNYSSELNVNALLLGDSALYLCASSLDPGASYSNQPQHFGDGTRLSIL.

This clone was observed a handful of times. The chain carries TRBV7-9 and TRBJ1-5, with 9 bases fitting TRBD1. The junction had 2 bases not matched to a gene; V was cut back by 5 bases and J by 0 bases. This CDR3 is 15 amino acids long. Looked up from germline, CDR1 is SEHNR and CDR2 is FQNEAQ (reference sequence). The CDR3 here is CASSQTGGSNQPQHF. In DNA, the CDR3 is TGTGCCAGCAGCCAGACAGGGGGTAGCAATCAGCCCCAGCATTTT.

The chain is built from TRBV18 and TRBJ1-1; D might be TRBD1 (5 bases). Trimming cost V 2 bases and J 1 base, with 11 bases left between them. Per the germline V gene, CDR1 is KGHSH and CDR2 is LQKENI. CDR3 size: 15 residues. CDR3 in amino acids: CASSPIRVENTEAFF. The CDR3 DNA reads as TGTGCCAGCTCACCAATCAGGGTGGAGAACACTGAAGCTTTCTTT.

This clone is medium-sized within its sample. The CDR3 region has the DNA TGTGCCAGCAGTGTGATTGACAGTCGCACTGAAGCTTTCTTT. It is translated as CASSVIDSRTEAFF. The rearrangement links TRBV2 to TRBJ1-1, with D perhaps matching TRBD1 (5 bases). This CDR3 region has 14 residues. V dropped 4 bases and J dropped 4 bases, with 13 bases sitting between them. CDR1 and CDR2 (germline): SNHLY, FYNNEI.

On this clone: Given a much more abundant clone one base away, this may be a read error. The rearrangement uses TRBV7-6 and TRBJ2-7; 7 nucleotides align to TRBD1. V dropped 5 bases and J dropped 2; count of bases not matched to a gene: 6. The CDR3 has 14 amino acids. Germline V gene sequence: CDR1 SGHVS, CDR2 FNYEAQ. CDR3 nucleotides: TGTGCCAGCAGCCCCCGGGACAGCGCCTACGAGCAGTACTTC. This codes for CASSPRDSAYEQYF.

The CDR3 is CASSSTESSYEQYF. The DNA for the CDR3 is TGCGCCAGCAGTAGTACGGAAAGCTCCTACGAGCAGTACTTC. The genes are TRBV10-2 and TRBJ2-7, with unresolved D. V was pared by 5 bases and J by 0 bases, with 11 bases between. Looked up from germline, CDR1 is WSHSY and CDR2 is SAAADI. The length of the CDR3 is 14 residues.

The chain links TRBV30 to TRBJ2-2; D remains ambiguous. Between the trimmed V and J ends, which lost 1 base and 4 bases, there was a span of 13 bases. The CDR3 spans 15 residues. Germline-derived CDR1 and CDR2 are GTSNPN and SVGIG (reference sequence). CDR3 sequence: CAWSEKIGVTGELFF. The CDR3 coding sequence is TGTGCCTGGAGTGAGAAGATTGGCGTCACCGGGGAGCTGTTTTTT.

The chain joins TRBV11-2 to TRBJ2-5; 9 nucleotides agree with TRBD2. The DNA end is more similar to TRBJ2-7, so the J call may be wrong. This CDR3 spans 14 amino acids. Germline assignment: CDR1 SGHAT and CDR2 FQNNGV. CDR3 amino acids: CASSSRTSAHEQYF. CDR3 sequence (DNA): TGTGCCAGCAGCTCACGGACTAGCGCCCACGAGCAGTACTTC.

This chain links TRBV4-3 with TRBJ2-3; 10 bases line up with TRBD2. The V and J ends lost 1 base and 5 bases, in that order; junction bases with no gene match: 12. The CDR3 loop spans 18 amino acids. The germline V gene has CDR1 LGHNA and CDR2 YSLEER. The CDR3 loop reads CASSQATVAGGLGDTQYF. Here the CDR3 DNA reads TGCGCCAGCAGCCAAGCAACAGTAGCGGGGGGTTTGGGAGATACGCAGTATTTT.

Only a few counts were recorded for this clone. The V and J genes are TRBV11-2 and TRBJ1-1, with a weak D call TRBD1 (5 bases). Germline V lookup: CDR1 SGHAT, CDR2 FQNNGV. Trimming took 5 bases from V and 6 from J, leaving 10 bases between them. The CDR3 is 12 residues long. CDR3 DNA: TGTGCCAGCAGCGGGGGTTTCGCTGAAGCTTTCTTT. It translates to CASSGGFAEAFF.

The V call is TRBV29-1, the J call TRBJ2-7; 11 positions match TRBD1. CDR1 is SQVTM and CDR2 is ANQGSEA in the germline V gene. CDR3 length equals 14 residues. Trimming removed 0 bases from V and 7 bases from J; junction bases left unmatched: 5. The CDR3 sequence: CSVEDRDRGREQYF. CDR3 nucleotide sequence: TGCAGCGTTGAAGATCGGGACAGGGGGAGAGAGCAGTACTTC.

The chain carries TRBV7-9 and TRBJ2-7; tentative D call: TRBD1 (6 bases). V gave up 2 bases and J gave up 6 bases, with 11 bases separating them. The CDR3 runs to 13 residues. Germline CDR1 and CDR2: SEHNR and FQNEAQ (reference sequence). The CDR3 region is CASSLPGVGEQYF. The CDR3, as DNA: TGTGCCAGCAGCTTACCAGGGGTGGGCGAGCAGTACTTC.

The chain is built from TRBV5-4 and TRBJ2-2; D not resolved. This CDR3 spans 13 amino acids. CDR1 and CDR2 (germline): SGHNT, YYREEE (reference sequence). Trimming removed 4 bases from V and 4 bases from J, with 8 bases in between. The CDR3 reads CASSALFTGELFF. As DNA, the CDR3 is TGTGCCAGCAGCGCTCTATTCACCGGGGAGCTGTTTTTT.

V is TRBV4-3 and J is TRBJ1-6, with D perhaps matching TRBD1 (5 bases). The CDR3 covers 15 residues. CDR1 LGHNA and CDR2 YSLEER come from the germline V gene. Trimming stripped 1 base from V and 8 bases from J, with 12 bases between. The CDR3 DNA reads as TGCGCCAGCAGCCAAGGTCGCAGGACATATTCACCCCTCCACTTT. This gives the protein CASSQGRRTYSPLHF.

This chain joins TRBV18 and TRBJ1-2; D may be TRBD1 (5 bases). Trimming removed 2 bases from V and 6 bases from J, with 13 bases in between. Looked up from germline, CDR1 is KGHSH and CDR2 is LQKENI. The CDR3 has 14 residues. CDR3 bases: TGTGCCAGCTCACCAGCCTCAGGGAGGGATGGCTACACCTTC. Translated, it gives CASSPASGRDGYTF. Supplemented by reference TRBV18 and TRBJ1-2, the full variable domain reads NAGVMQNPRHLVRRRGQEARLRCSPMKGHSHVYWYRQLPEEGLKFMVYLQKENIIDESGMPKERFSAEFPKEGPSILRIQQVVRGDSAAYFCASSPASGRDGYTFGSGTRLTVV.

J is TRBJ2-2 and V is TRBV7-6; a weak D match, TRBD2 (7 bases). Trimming took off 3 bases at V and 4 bases at J, with 15 bases between the two ends. The CDR3 is made up of 16 amino acids. From germline, CDR1 is SGHVS and CDR2 FNYEAQ. CDR3 DNA sequence: TGTGCCAGCAGCTTTTCGGAGGGGGAGGGCACCGGGGAGCTGTTTTTT. It is translated as CASSFSEGEGTGELFF.

This clone was counted between two and nine times. The rearrangement joins TRBV2 to TRBJ1-6; a possible D gene is TRBD1 (6 bases). CDR1 and CDR2 from the germline V gene are SNHLY and FYNNEI. Trimming removed 2 bases at V and 7 bases at J, with 12 bases between. This CDR3 region has 15 residues. Here the CDR3 reads CASSERGAENSPLHF. In DNA, the CDR3 is TGTGCCAGCAGTGAAAGGGGGGCAGAGAATTCACCCCTCCACTTT.

The count of this clone is one. This sequence joins TRBV30 and TRBJ1-2; D is perhaps TRBD1 (6 bases). Germline CDR1 and CDR2: GTSNPN and SVGIG (reference sequence). V was cut by 3 bases and J by 4 bases, with 24 bases left in between. The CDR3 contains 17 residues. The CDR3 loop reads CAWSRLQGTQISYGYTF. CDR3 coding DNA: TGTGCCTGGAGCAGACTCCAGGGGACCCAGATATCCTATGGCTACACCTTC.

The chain is built from TRBV4-3 and TRBJ2-7; unclear D gene. Germline V gene lookup returns CDR1 LGHNA and CDR2 YSLEER. V dropped 2 bases and J dropped 6 bases, with 17 bases sitting between them. CDR3 length: 15 residues. DNA for the CDR3: TGCGCCAGCAGCCAAAGCAATTGGATCGGTGGCGAGCAGTACTTC. Translation: CASSQSNWIGGEQYF.

The chain's CDR3 is CASSPDRTHTEAFF. The DNA of the CDR3 is TGTGCCAGCAGTCCGGACAGAACCCACACTGAAGCTTTCTTT. V usage is TRBV4-2 and J usage is TRBJ1-1; perhaps TRBD1 as D (6 bases). This CDR3 has 14 amino acids. CDR1 is LGHNA and CDR2 is YNFKEQ in the germline V gene. Trimming left V 6 bases short and J 3 bases short, with 14 bases between.